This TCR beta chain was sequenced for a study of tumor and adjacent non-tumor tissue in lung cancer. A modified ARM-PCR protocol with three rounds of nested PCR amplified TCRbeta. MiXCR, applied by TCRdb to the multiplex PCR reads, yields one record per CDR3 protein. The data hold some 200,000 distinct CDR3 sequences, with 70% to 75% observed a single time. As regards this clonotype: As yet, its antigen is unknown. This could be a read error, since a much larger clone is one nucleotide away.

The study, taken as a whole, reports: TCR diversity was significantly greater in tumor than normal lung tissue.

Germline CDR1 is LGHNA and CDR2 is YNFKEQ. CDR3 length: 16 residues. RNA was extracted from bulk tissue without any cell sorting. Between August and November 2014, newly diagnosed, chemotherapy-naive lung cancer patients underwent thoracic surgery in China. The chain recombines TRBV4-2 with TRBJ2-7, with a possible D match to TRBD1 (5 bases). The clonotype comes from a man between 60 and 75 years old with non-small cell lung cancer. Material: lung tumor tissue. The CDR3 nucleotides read TGTGCCAGCAGCCAAGATCAGGGCAGCAACTCCTACGGGCAGTACTTC. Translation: CASSQDQGSNSYGQYF.